The 23 T cell receptor beta chains listed next were all sequenced from one sample in a study of blood T cell repertoires in COVID-19. Profiling relied on immunoSEQ multiplex PCR, and the TCRdb table lists in-frame clones only, not all of them. The repertoire holds some 150,000 clones, with roughly 84% as singletons. Specimen: peripheral blood. The receptors here all came from a human donor in a cohort sampled during active COVID-19.

The chain joins TRBV5-1 to TRBJ2-3; 9 bases agree with TRBD1. V gave up 3 bases and J gave up 4 bases; unmatched junction bases: 6. Germline loops: CDR1 SGHRS, CDR2 YFSETQ. This CDR3 contains 15 residues. CDR3: CASSWTGARSDTQYF. CDR3 nucleotide sequence: TGCGCCAGCAGCTGGACAGGGGCGCGTTCAGATACGCAGTATTTT.

This clone appeared a few times. J is TRBJ2-3 and V is TRBV5-1; no reliable D call. The V end was cut by 0 bases, the J end by 5 bases, with 10 bases between. Per the germline V gene, CDR1 is SGHRS and CDR2 is YFSETQ. CDR3 length equals 14 residues. The CDR3 DNA reads TGCGCCAGCAGCTTGGGGCTCTCAGGAGATACGCAGTATTTT. Translated: CASSLGLSGDTQYF. The full variable domain, rest sourced from reference TRBV5-1 and TRBJ2-3, is KAGVTQTPRYLIKTRGQQVTLSCSPISGHRSVSWYQQTPGQGLQFLFEYFSETQRNKGNFPGRFSGRQFSNSRSEMNVSTLELGDSALYLCASSLGLSGDTQYFGPGTRLTVL.

The chain uses TRBV5-1 and TRBJ1-6; 8 bases are shared with TRBD1. CDR1 is SGHRS, CDR2 YFSETQ, per germline. The V gene end was trimmed by 4 bases and the J gene end by 7 bases; junction bases not matched to a gene: 4. The CDR3 has 14 residues. The chain's CDR3 is CASSPRTGNSPLHF. The CDR3 DNA follows: TGCGCCAGCAGCCCGAGGACAGGGAATTCACCCCTCCACTTT.

The rearrangement uses TRBV6-6 and TRBJ2-7, with 11 bases lining up with TRBD1. Germline trimming cut 5 bases from V and 7 bases from J; bases unmatched to any gene: 7. CDR3 length: 14 residues. Germline V lookup: CDR1 MNHNY, CDR2 SVGAGI (reference sequence). The CDR3 region has the DNA TGTGCCAGCAGTGGCGGACAGGGGGCGAGGGAGCAGTACTTC. The encoded protein is CASSGGQGAREQYF.

The chain joins TRBV19 to TRBJ1-5; D is ambiguous. The CDR3 sequence is 14 residues long. V gave up 5 bases and J gave up 2 bases, with 10 bases separating them. Per germline, CDR1 LNHDA and CDR2 SQIVND (reference sequence). In nucleotides, the CDR3 is TGTGCCAGTAGTCCGACACCTCGCAATCAGCCCCAGCATTTT. This translates into CASSPTPRNQPQHF.

V is TRBV6-5 and J is TRBJ1-4; 11 nucleotides match TRBD1. Unmatched junction bases numbered 2, after V lost 6 bases and J lost 5 bases. The CDR3 has 14 residues. The germline V gene has CDR1 MNHEY and CDR2 SVGAGI. CDR3 loop: CASSRDRGNEKLFF. The CDR3 DNA sequence: TGTGCCAGCAGCCGGGACAGGGGGAATGAAAAACTGTTTTTT.

CDR3: CAISESKQQETQYF. CDR3 coding DNA: TGTGCCATCAGTGAGTCGAAACAGCAAGAGACCCAGTACTTC. The rearrangement uses TRBV10-3 and TRBJ2-5; no definite D call. This CDR3 spans 14 amino acids. V gave up 0 bases and J gave up 2 bases, with 7 bases separating them. In germline, CDR1 is ENHRY, CDR2 SYGVKD.

The chain is built from TRBV6-5 and TRBJ1-1, with D maybe TRBD1 (6 bases). This CDR3 has 13 residues. The V end lost 5 bases, the J end lost 8 bases, and 15 bases lay between the germline ends. Germline CDR1 MNHEY, CDR2 SVGAGI. Here the CDR3 reads CASSRGRTAEAFF. DNA for the CDR3: TGTGCCAGCAGTCGGGGACGGACAGCCGAAGCTTTCTTT.

The chain carries TRBV25-1 and TRBJ1-4; D is uncertain. The V and J ends lost 3 bases and 8 bases respectively, with 25 bases between them. This CDR3 is 18 amino acids long. The germline CDR1 and CDR2 sequences are MGHDK and SYGVNS. CDR3 DNA sequence: TGTGCCAGCAGTGACCCCGAGCAGGCATTTCATCCGGGGGAAAAACTGTTTTTT. It codes for CASSDPEQAFHPGEKLFF.

In DNA, the CDR3 is TGTGCCAGCAGCCCCTTGACTAACACAGATACGCAGTATTTT. Protein product: CASSPLTNTDTQYF. This chain uses TRBV7-2 with TRBJ2-3; D may be TRBD2 (5 bases). Germline CDR1 SGHTA, CDR2 FQGNSA. Trimming pared 5 bases from V and 2 bases from J, leaving 11 bases between. CDR3 length: 14 residues.

This chain links TRBV28 with TRBJ2-7; unclear D gene. Trimming removed 4 bases at V and 2 bases at J, with 18 bases between. The CDR3 loop spans 16 amino acids. The germline gives CDR1 MDHEN, CDR2 SYDVKM. CDR3 coding DNA: TGTGCCAGCAGTTCTCCCACGGGTAGAGCTCCCTACGAGCAGTACTTC. Translating gives CASSSPTGRAPYEQYF.

The J gene is TRBJ2-5, the V gene TRBV2; 8 bases agree with TRBD2. This CDR3 has 14 residues. The V and J ends lost 6 bases and 9 bases, in that order; junction bases with no gene match: 12. Germline CDR1 and CDR2: SNHLY and FYNNEI. The CDR3 DNA sequence: TGTGCCAGCAGATTTCGGGGGGGGATGGAGGCCCAGTACTTC. Its protein product is CASRFRGGMEAQYF. Combining the CDR3 with reference TRBV2 and TRBJ2-5 gives the whole variable domain EPEVTQTPSHQVTQMGQEVILRCVPISNHLYFYWYRQILGQKVEFLVSFYNNEISEKSEIFDDQFSVERPDGSNFTLKIRSTKLEDSAMYFCASRFRGGMEAQYFGPGTRLLVL.

The chain carries TRBV3-1 (or the pseudogene TRBV3-2) and TRBJ1-1; 11 bases agree with TRBD1. V trimming: 5 bases; J trimming: 4 bases; junction bases outside the gene matches: 6. CDR1 and CDR2 (germline): LGHDT, YNNKEL (reference sequence). The CDR3 extends over 15 amino acids. The CDR3 sequence: CASSGQGAFVTEAFF. CDR3 DNA sequence: TGTGCCAGCAGCGGACAGGGGGCGTTCGTCACTGAAGCTTTCTTT.

This clone appeared once. V and J are TRBV7-9 and TRBJ1-5; 7 bases are a match to TRBD1. Trimming cost V 4 bases and J 0 bases; bases outside gene matches: 3. CDR1 and CDR2 (germline): SEHNR, FQNEAQ (reference sequence). This CDR3 has 15 residues. The DNA of the CDR3 is TGTGCCAGCAGCTCGGGGGACAGTAGCAATCAGCCCCAGCATTTT. Amino acid sequence: CASSSGDSSNQPQHF.

V is TRBV24-1 and J is TRBJ1-4, with TRBD1 matching 9 bases. The germline CDR1 and CDR2 sequences are KGHDR and SFDVKD. This CDR3 comprises 15 residues. V shed 5 bases and J 5 bases; nucleotides not matched to a gene: 5. The CDR3 sequence: CATSGTGTGNEKLFF. DNA for the CDR3: TGTGCCACCAGTGGGACCGGGACAGGGAATGAAAAACTGTTTTTT.

The sample holds one count of this clone. The rearrangement joins TRBV5-4 to TRBJ2-1; 10 bases are a match to TRBD2. Germline V CDR1 and CDR2: SGHNT, YYREEE (reference sequence). Trimming removed 4 bases from V and 4 bases from J; junction bases left unmatched: 14. The CDR3 loop spans 18 amino acids. The DNA for the CDR3 is TGTGCCAGCAGCCCCTGGGGTAGCGGGGGGTCTCCTTACAATGAGCAGTTCTTC. Translation gives CASSPWGSGGSPYNEQFF. The full variable domain, completed using reference TRBV5-4 and TRBJ2-1, is ETGVTQSPTHLIKTRGQQVTLRCSSQSGHNTVSWYQQALGQGPQFIFQYYREEENGRGNFPPRFSGLQFPNYSSELNVNALELDDSALYLCASSPWGSGGSPYNEQFFGPGTRLTVL.

The V gene is TRBV5-1, the J gene TRBJ2-2, with D perhaps matching TRBD2 (5 bases). The CDR3 has 15 residues. V gave up 5 bases and J gave up 1 base, with 12 bases separating them. Germline V gene lookup returns CDR1 SGHRS and CDR2 YFSETQ. CDR3 residues: CASSRGNQNTGELFF. In DNA, the CDR3 is TGCGCCAGCAGTCGAGGGAACCAGAACACCGGGGAGCTGTTTTTT.

The chain employs TRBV11-2 and TRBJ2-7, with 9 nucleotides matching TRBD1. The CDR3 loop spans 14 amino acids. Germline values: CDR1 SGHAT, CDR2 FQNNGV. V lost 5 bases to trimming and J lost 4 bases; unmatched junction nucleotides: 6. CDR3 region: CASSPGTGKYEQYF. The CDR3 DNA is TGTGCCAGCAGCCCCGGGACAGGGAAGTACGAGCAGTACTTC.

The V call is TRBV19, the J call TRBJ1-6; the D gene is possibly TRBD1 (6 bases). There are 15 residues in the CDR3. Trimming removed 11 bases at V and 3 bases at J, with 17 bases between. From germline, CDR1 is LNHDA and CDR2 SQIVND (reference sequence). The CDR3 loop reads CAGPVTGIYNSPLHF. For the CDR3, the DNA is TGTGCCGGACCGGTGACAGGAATCTATAATTCACCCCTCCACTTT. Full variable domain (rest looked up from reference TRBV19 and TRBJ1-6): DGGITQSPKYLFRKEGQNVTLSCEQNLNHDAMYWYRQDPGQGLRLIYYSQIVNDFQKGDIAEGYSVSREKKESFPLTVTSAQKNPTAFYLCAGPVTGIYNSPLHFGNGTRLTVT.

CDR3 sequence (DNA): TGCAGCGTTGAAGGACCGCAGGGGGAAGCAACTAATGAAAAACTGTTTTTT. This translates into CSVEGPQGEATNEKLFF. The chain employs TRBV29-1 and TRBJ1-4; 7 bases map to TRBD1. V was pared by 1 base and J by 0 bases, with 8 bases of the junction left unmatched. The CDR3 extends over 17 amino acids. The germline V gene encodes CDR1 SQVTM and CDR2 ANQGSEA. The full variable domain, its missing parts supplied by reference TRBV29-1 and TRBJ1-4, is SAVISQKPSRDICQRGTSLTIQCQVDSQVTMMFWYRQQPGQSLTLIATANQGSEATYESGFVIDKFPISRPNLTFSTLTVSNMSPEDSSIYLCSVEGPQGEATNEKLFFGSGTQLSVL.

V and J are TRBV10-3 and TRBJ1-4; TRBD1 aligns across 9 bases. Unmatched junction bases numbered 2, after V lost 4 bases and J lost 8 bases. The CDR3 runs to 13 residues. The germline V gene encodes CDR1 ENHRY and CDR2 SYGVKD. The CDR3 region has the DNA TGTGCCATCAGTGGACAGGGGGGCGAAAAACTGTTTTTT. Amino acids: CAISGQGGEKLFF.

The gene calls are TRBV7-9 and TRBJ2-3, with 8 bases aligning to TRBD1. The CDR3 extends over 15 amino acids. In germline, CDR1 is SEHNR, CDR2 FQNEAQ (reference sequence). Trimming removed 5 bases from V and 5 bases from J; junction bases left unmatched: 9. The CDR3, as DNA: TGTGCCAGCAGCCTTCAGGGGGCTGGGTTAGATACGCAGTATTTT. Translation: CASSLQGAGLDTQYF.

V gene TRBV19 combines with J gene TRBJ1-1; TRBD1 aligns across 8 bases. Germline V CDR1 and CDR2: LNHDA, SQIVND (reference sequence). With V trimmed by 1 base and J by 3 bases, 4 bases remained unmatched. This CDR3 is 15 amino acids long. The CDR3 sequence is CASSIGTGRDTEAFF. CDR3 nucleotide sequence: TGTGCCAGTAGTATAGGGACAGGGCGGGACACTGAAGCTTTCTTT. Full variable domain (missing parts from reference TRBV19 and TRBJ1-1): DGGITQSPKYLFRKEGQNVTLSCEQNLNHDAMYWYRQDPGQGLRLIYYSQIVNDFQKGDIAEGYSVSREKKESFPLTVTSAQKNPTAFYLCASSIGTGRDTEAFFGQGTRLTVV.